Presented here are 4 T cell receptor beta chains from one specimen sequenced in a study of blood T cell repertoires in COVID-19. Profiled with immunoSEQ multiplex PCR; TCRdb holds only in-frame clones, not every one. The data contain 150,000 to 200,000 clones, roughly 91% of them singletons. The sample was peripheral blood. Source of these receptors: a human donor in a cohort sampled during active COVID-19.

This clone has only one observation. The CDR3 sequence is CASSRTGDAYEQYF. CDR3 in DNA: TGTGCCAGCAGTCGGACAGGAGATGCCTACGAGCAGTACTTC. This chain connects TRBV6-5 to TRBJ2-7, with TRBD1 matching 7 bases. V dropped 5 bases and J dropped 2; count of bases not matched to a gene: 6. CDR3 length: 14 residues. The germline gives CDR1 MNHEY, CDR2 SVGAGI.

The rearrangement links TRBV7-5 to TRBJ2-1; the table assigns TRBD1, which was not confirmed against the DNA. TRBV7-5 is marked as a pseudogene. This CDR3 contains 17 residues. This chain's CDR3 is CARSFEQGALPYNEQFF. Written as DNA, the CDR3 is TGTGCCAGAAGCTTCGAACAGGGGGCCCTCCCCTACAATGAGCAGTTCTTC.

CDR3 bases: TGTGCCAGCAGCCCCGGGACAGGGGGCGGCTATGGCTACACCTTC. Its protein product is CASSPGTGGGYGYTF. The chain uses TRBV3-1 (or the pseudogene TRBV3-2) and TRBJ1-2, with TRBD1 matching 12 bases. The V and J ends lost 4 bases and 4 bases, in that order; junction bases with no gene match: 4. The germline CDR1 and CDR2 sequences are LGHDT and YNNKEL (reference sequence). This CDR3 contains 15 residues.

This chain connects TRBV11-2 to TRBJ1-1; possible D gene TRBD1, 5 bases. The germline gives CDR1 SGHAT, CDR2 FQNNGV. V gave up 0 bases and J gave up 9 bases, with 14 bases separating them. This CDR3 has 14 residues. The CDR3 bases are TGTGCCAGCAGCTTAGATCGTATGGCAGGGCAAGCTTTCTTT. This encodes CASSLDRMAGQAFF.